This TCR beta chain was sequenced in a study of shared clonotypes between healthy human individuals. Overall study results and limits: Non-shared clonotypes had lower generation probabilities than clonotypes shared by all four sorted-subset donors.

Clones were read by immunoSEQ multiplex PCR, and TCRdb kept only the in-frame ones, dropping some. The table lists roughly 2.5 million clones, around 94% of them singletons. As regards this clone: Antigen unknown.

The length of the CDR3 is 16 residues. Per germline, CDR1 SGHAT and CDR2 FQNNGV. The V gene lost 5 bases and the J gene lost 2 bases, with 16 bases spanning the gap. Sequencing was performed on naive CD4+ T cells sorted from blood. Subset reported: CD45RA+ positively selected. The source is a man younger than 30 in good health. The J gene is TRBJ1-3, the V gene TRBV11-2; D is perhaps TRBD1 (5 bases). The CDR3 region is CASSVGQTVAGNTIYF. The CDR3 nucleotides read TGTGCCAGCAGCGTGGGGCAGACAGTGGCTGGAAACACCATATATTTT. Filled out from reference TRBV11-2 and TRBJ1-3, the complete variable domain reads EAGVAQSPRYKIIEKRQSVAFWCNPISGHATLYWYQQILGQGPKLLIQFQNNGVVDDSQLPKDRFSAERLKGVDSTLKIQPAKLEDSAVYLCASSVGQTVAGNTIYFGEGSWLTVV.